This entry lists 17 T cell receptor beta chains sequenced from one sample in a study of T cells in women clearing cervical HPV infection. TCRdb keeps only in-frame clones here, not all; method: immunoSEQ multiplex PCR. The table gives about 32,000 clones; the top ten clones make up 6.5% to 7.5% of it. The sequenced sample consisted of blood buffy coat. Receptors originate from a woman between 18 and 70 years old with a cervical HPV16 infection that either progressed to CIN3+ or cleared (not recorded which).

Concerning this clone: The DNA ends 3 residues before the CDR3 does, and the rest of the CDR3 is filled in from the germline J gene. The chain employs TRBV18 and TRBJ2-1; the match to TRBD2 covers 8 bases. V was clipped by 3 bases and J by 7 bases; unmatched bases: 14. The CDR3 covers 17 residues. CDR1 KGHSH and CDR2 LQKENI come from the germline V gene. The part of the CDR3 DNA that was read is TGTGCCAGCTCACCTTTCGGGGGGGGAATAATTGTTAATGAG. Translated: CASSPFGGGIIVNE. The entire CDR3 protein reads CASSPFGGGIIVNEQFF.

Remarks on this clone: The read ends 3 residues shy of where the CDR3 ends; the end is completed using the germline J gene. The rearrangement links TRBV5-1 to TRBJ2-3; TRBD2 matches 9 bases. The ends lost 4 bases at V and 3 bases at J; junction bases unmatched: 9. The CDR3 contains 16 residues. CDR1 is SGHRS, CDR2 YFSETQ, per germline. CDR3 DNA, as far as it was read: TGCGCCAGCAGCACCCAGAGCGGGGGGATTACAGATACG. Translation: CASSTQSGGITDT. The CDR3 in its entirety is CASSTQSGGITDTQYF.

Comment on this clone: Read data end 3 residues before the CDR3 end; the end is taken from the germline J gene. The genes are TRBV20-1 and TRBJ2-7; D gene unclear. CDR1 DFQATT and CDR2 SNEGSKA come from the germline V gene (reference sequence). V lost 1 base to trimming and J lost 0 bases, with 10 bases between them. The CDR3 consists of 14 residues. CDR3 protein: CSARAQTTSYEQYF. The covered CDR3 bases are TGCAGTGCTAGAGCACAGACCACCTCCTACGAG.

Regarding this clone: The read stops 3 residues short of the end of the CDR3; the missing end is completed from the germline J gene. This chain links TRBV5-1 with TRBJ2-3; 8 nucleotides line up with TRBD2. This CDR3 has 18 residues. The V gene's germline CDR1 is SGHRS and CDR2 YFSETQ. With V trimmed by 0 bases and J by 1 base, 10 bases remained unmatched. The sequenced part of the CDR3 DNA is TGCGCCAGCAGCTTGGGGCTTGGAACGCGGGGGGGCACAGATACG. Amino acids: CASSLGLGTRGGTDT. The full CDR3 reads CASSLGLGTRGGTDTQYF.

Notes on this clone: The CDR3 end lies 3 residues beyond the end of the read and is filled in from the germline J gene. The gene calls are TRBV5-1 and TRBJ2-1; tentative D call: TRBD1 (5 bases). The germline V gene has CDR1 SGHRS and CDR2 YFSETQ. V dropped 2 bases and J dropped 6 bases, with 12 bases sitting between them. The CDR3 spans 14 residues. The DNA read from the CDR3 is TGCGCCAGCAGCTTAAGGGGTCTAGGCAATGAG. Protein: CASSLRGLGNE. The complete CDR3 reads CASSLRGLGNEQFF.

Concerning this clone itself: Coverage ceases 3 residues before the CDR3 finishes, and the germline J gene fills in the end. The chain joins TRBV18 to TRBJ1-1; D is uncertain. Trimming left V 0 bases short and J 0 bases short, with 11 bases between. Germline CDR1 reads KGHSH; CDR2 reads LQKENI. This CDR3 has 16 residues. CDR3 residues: CASSPPSGGLNTEAFF. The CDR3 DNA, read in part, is TGTGCCAGCTCACCACCATCAGGTGGGCTGAACACTGAA.

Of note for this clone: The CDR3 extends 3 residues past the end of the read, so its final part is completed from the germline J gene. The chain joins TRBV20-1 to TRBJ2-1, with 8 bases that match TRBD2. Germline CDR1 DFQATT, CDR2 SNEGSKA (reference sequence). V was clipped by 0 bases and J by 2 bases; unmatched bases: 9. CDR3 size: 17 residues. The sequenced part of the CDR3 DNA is TGCAGTGCTAGAGATAAACTGGGGCGGGGGGCCTACAATGAG. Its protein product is CSARDKLGRGAYNE. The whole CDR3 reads CSARDKLGRGAYNEQFF.

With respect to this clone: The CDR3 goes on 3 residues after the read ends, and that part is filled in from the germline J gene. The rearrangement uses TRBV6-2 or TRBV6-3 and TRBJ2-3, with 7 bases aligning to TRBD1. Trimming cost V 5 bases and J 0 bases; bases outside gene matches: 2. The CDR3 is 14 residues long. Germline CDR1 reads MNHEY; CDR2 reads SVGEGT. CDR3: CASSQGESTDTQYF. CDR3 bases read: TGTGCCAGCAGTCAGGGGGAAAGCACAGATACG.

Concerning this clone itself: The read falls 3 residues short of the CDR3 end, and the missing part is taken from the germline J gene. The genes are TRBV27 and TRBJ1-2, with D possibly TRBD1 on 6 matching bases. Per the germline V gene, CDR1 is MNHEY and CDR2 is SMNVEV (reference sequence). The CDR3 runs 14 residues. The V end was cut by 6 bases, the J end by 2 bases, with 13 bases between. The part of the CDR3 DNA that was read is TGTGCCAGCAGCGCAGGGGACGTAAACTATGGC. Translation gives CASSAGDVNYG. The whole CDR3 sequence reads CASSAGDVNYGYTF.

CDR3 amino acids: CASSIDGQGGSEAFF. CDR3 bases read: TGTGCCAGTAGTATAGATGGTCAGGGGGGATCTGAA. V and J are TRBV19 and TRBJ1-1, with 7 nucleotides matching TRBD1. Read data end 3 residues before the CDR3 end; the end is taken from the germline J gene. There are 15 residues in the CDR3. J gave up 6 bases and V 0 bases, and 7 bases lay outside the gene matches. Germline V gene lookup returns CDR1 LNHDA and CDR2 SQIVND (reference sequence).

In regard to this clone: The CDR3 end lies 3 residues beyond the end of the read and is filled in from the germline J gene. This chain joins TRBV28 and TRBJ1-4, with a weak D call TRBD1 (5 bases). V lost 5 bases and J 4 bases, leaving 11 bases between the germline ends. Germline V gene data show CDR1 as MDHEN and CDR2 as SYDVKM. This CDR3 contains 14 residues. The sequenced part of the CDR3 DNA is TGTGCCAGCAGTACCCGGGGACTTAATGAAAAA. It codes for CASSTRGLNEK. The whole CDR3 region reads CASSTRGLNEKLFF.

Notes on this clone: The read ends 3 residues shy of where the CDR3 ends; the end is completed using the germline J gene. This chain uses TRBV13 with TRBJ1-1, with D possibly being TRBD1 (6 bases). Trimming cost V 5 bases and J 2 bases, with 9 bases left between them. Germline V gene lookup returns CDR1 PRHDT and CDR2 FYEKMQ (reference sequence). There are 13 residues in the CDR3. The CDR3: CASSTRGNTEAFF. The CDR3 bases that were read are TGTGCCAGCAGCACCAGGGGCAACACTGAA.

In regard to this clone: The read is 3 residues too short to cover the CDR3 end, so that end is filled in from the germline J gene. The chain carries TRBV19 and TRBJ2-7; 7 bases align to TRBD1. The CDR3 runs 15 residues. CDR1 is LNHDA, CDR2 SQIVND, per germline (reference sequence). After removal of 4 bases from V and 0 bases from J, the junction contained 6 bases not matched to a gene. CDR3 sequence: CASSTSTGRSYEQYF. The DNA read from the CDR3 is TGTGCCAGTAGTACCTCGACAGGGCGCTCCTACGAG. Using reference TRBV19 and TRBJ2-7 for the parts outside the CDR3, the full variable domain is DGGITQSPKYLFRKEGQNVTLSCEQNLNHDAMYWYRQDPGQGLRLIYYSQIVNDFQKGDIAEGYSVSREKKESFPLTVTSAQKNPTAFYLCASSTSTGRSYEQYFGPGTRLTVT.

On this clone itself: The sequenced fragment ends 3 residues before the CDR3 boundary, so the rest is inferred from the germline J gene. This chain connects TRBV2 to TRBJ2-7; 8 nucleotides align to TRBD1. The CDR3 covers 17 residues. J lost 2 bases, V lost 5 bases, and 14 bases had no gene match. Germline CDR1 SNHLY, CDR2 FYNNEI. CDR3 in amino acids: CASSYTRDRSGTYEQYF. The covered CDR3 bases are TGTGCCAGCAGTTATACCCGGGACAGGAGCGGAACCTACGAG.

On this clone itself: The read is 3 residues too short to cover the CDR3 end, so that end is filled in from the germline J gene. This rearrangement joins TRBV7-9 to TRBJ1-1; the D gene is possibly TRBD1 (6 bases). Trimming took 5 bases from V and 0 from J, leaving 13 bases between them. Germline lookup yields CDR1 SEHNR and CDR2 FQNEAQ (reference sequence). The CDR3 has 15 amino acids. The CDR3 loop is CASSPRQAMNTEAFF. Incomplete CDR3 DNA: TGTGCCAGCAGCCCCCGACAGGCCATGAACACTGAA.

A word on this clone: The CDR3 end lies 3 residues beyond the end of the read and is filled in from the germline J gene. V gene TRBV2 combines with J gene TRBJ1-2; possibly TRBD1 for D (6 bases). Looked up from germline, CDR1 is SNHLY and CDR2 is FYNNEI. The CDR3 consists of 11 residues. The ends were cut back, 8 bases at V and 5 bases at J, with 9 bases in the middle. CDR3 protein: CASGTRYGYTF. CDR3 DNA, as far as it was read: TGTGCCAGCGGGACAAGATATGGC.

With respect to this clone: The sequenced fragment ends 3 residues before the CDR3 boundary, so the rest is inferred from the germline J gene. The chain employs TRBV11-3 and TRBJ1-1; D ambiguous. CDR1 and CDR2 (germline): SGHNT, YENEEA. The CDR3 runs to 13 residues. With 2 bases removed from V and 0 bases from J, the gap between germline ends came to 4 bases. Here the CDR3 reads CASSLYLNTEAFF. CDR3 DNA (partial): TGTGCCAGCAGCTTATATTTGAACACTGAA.